This T cell receptor beta chain emerged from a study of neoadjuvant nivolumab and ipilimumab in lung cancer. Some clones are missing from TCRdb's copy, which holds only in-frame ones; the method was immunoSEQ multiplex PCR. Of about 38,000 clones listed, roughly 89% are singletons. V gave up 5 bases and J gave up 3 bases; unmatched junction bases: 5. Germline CDR1 SGHAT, CDR2 FQNNGV. This CDR3 spans 15 amino acids. This clonotype was obtained from an adult with non-small cell lung cancer. This chain joins TRBV11-2 and TRBJ2-1, with TRBD2 identical over 9 bases. The sequencing here drew on peripheral blood, taken before neoadjuvant nivolumab, alone or with ipilimumab. The CDR3 spells CASSTSGLRYNEQFF. DNA for the CDR3: TGTGCCAGCAGCACTAGCGGGTTGCGCTACAATGAGCAGTTCTTC.